Shown below are 11 T cell receptor beta chains from a single sample sequenced in a study of T-cell reconstitution after alpha-beta-depleted transplantation in children. The TCRbeta library incorporated unique molecular identifiers. TCRdb reprocessed the PCR reads with MiXCR, giving one entry per CDR3 protein. The sample yields some 400,000 distinct CDR3 sequences, over 20% seen once. The input for sequencing was PBMCs from the stem cell graft donor, taken from the stem cell graft. The receptor set was obtained from a human donor who donated a stem cell graft to a child with acute myeloid leukemia.

V and J are TRBV5-1 and TRBJ1-4; 8 bases match TRBD1. From germline, CDR1 is SGHRS and CDR2 YFSETQ. The length of the CDR3 is 15 residues. V dropped 4 bases and J dropped 7; count of bases not matched to a gene: 9. This CDR3 reads CASSRTQGEAEKLFF. The CDR3 DNA reads TGCGCCAGCAGCCGAACACAGGGGGAAGCTGAAAAACTGTTTTTT.

There are many counts of this clonotype. This chain connects TRBV20-1 to TRBJ2-7, with TRBD1 matching over 9 bases. After removal of 3 bases from V and 3 bases from J, the junction contained 3 bases not matched to a gene. The CDR3 spans 13 residues. Germline CDR1 is DFQATT and CDR2 is SNEGSKA (reference sequence). This chain's CDR3 is CSARTDRGYEQYF. CDR3 nucleotides: TGCAGTGCTAGGACGGACAGGGGCTACGAGCAGTACTTC.

CDR3 nucleotides: TGTGCCAGCAGCCCGAGTCCTCTGGGGGACGAGCAGTACTTC. This sequence encodes CASSPSPLGDEQYF. The chain is built from TRBV7-9 and TRBJ2-7; the D call may be TRBD1 or TRBD2 (5 bases each). CDR1 SEHNR and CDR2 FQNEAQ come from the germline V gene (reference sequence). The CDR3 has 14 residues. The V gene lost 5 bases and the J gene lost 5 bases, with 16 bases spanning the gap.

This clonotype was seen ten or more times. CDR3 region: CSVAVSQETQYF. DNA of the CDR3: TGCAGCGTTGCGGTGAGCCAAGAGACCCAGTACTTC. The rearrangement joins TRBV29-1 to TRBJ2-5; D call uncertain. Germline values: CDR1 SQVTM, CDR2 ANQGSEA. V lost 4 bases and J lost 1, with 7 bases in between. The CDR3 consists of 12 residues.

The chain couples TRBV4-3 to TRBJ2-2; D possibly corresponds to TRBD2 (6 bases). V lost 0 bases and J lost 8, with 19 bases in between. CDR1 is LGHNA, CDR2 YSLEER, per germline. The CDR3 contains 17 residues. The CDR3 sequence: CASSQDLGGAAAGELFF. The CDR3, as DNA: TGCGCCAGCAGCCAAGATTTGGGGGGAGCGGCAGCGGGGGAGCTGTTTTTT.

This clonotype appeared many times. The chain couples TRBV4-3 to TRBJ2-4; D not certain. Germline V lookup: CDR1 LGHNA, CDR2 YSLEER. V gave up 1 base and J gave up 0 bases, with 7 bases separating them. This CDR3 spans 15 amino acids. The CDR3 here is CASSQAVAAKNIQYF. The CDR3 bases are TGCGCCAGCAGCCAAGCCGTCGCAGCCAAAAACATTCAGTACTTC.

This clonotype was recorded a few times. The chain has TRBV25-1 and TRBJ2-7; 7 bases match TRBD1. CDR1 is MGHDK, CDR2 SYGVNS, per germline. The CDR3 sequence is 12 residues long. The V gene end was trimmed by 4 bases and the J gene end by 3 bases; junction bases not matched to a gene: 0. The CDR3 protein is CASSGQGYEQYF. Here the CDR3 DNA reads TGTGCCAGCAGTGGACAGGGCTACGAGCAGTACTTC.

V and J are TRBV7-8 and TRBJ2-5; D not resolved. The germline V gene has CDR1 SGHVS and CDR2 FQNEAQ. This CDR3 spans 15 amino acids. V lost 2 bases and J lost 0, with 10 bases in between. This chain's CDR3 is CASSLRMLHQETQYF. CDR3 in DNA: TGTGCCAGCAGCTTAAGGATGCTACACCAAGAGACCCAGTACTTC.

This clonotype was seen more than once but under ten times. V and J are TRBV7-2 and TRBJ2-7; either TRBD1 or TRBD2 may fit D (5 bases each). Looked up from germline, CDR1 is SGHTA and CDR2 is FQGNSA. This CDR3 region has 16 residues. The germline V and J ends were trimmed by 5 bases and 2 bases, with 19 bases remaining between them. The CDR3 DNA sequence: TGTGCCAGCAGCCAACCAGGGACCGCTAACCCCTACGAGCAGTACTTC. Encoded protein: CASSQPGTANPYEQYF.

This chain joins TRBV5-6 and TRBJ1-1; possible D gene TRBD1, 6 bases. V shed 4 bases and J shed 2 bases, with 18 bases lying between them. CDR3 length equals 16 residues. Germline lookup yields CDR1 SGHDT and CDR2 YYEEEE. As DNA, the CDR3 is TGTGCCAGCAGCCCCGACACGGGGGCACTTAACACTGAAGCTTTCTTT. Its protein is CASSPDTGALNTEAFF.

This clonotype was picked up a small number of times. The CDR3 here is CSVFQGFTEAFF. DNA for the CDR3: TGCAGCGTTTTCCAGGGGTTCACTGAAGCTTTCTTT. The chain combines TRBV29-1 with TRBJ1-1; D possibly corresponds to TRBD1 (6 bases). Germline CDR1 reads SQVTM; CDR2 reads ANQGSEA. This CDR3 comprises 12 residues. V lost 5 bases, J lost 4 bases, and 11 bases lay in between.